This entry describes one T cell receptor beta chain. Its antigen remains undetermined. A junction end diverges from the germline sequence, so it may reflect a read error. The data are from a study of glioma-infiltrating T cells (dated by TCRdb to 2016 to 2017). For the wider study: Sequencing of TCR alpha- and beta-chain repertoires was performed on glioma tissue, on non-neoplastic brain tissue, and on matched peripheral blood mononuclear cells. Each tissue-infiltrating repertoire was compared with the same patient's peripheral blood repertoire to measure divergence between tissue and blood T-cell populations. The paired cohort was made up of three low-grade glioma patients, several primary glioblastoma patients and three non-glioma patients who contributed non-neoplastic brain tissue.

TCR alpha and beta CDR3 regions were amplified with the iRepertoire nested amplicon-rescue multiplex PCR (arm-PCR) platform from RNA. For one-step reverse transcription and amplification, about 95-400 ng of tissue mRNA or PBMC total RNA was used as input. Following bead purification, Illumina adapters were added by a secondary multiplex PCR, and libraries between 200 and 400 bp were gel-purified. Internal 6-nucleotide barcodes were carried by the libraries and were used for demultiplexing. Libraries were sequenced on an Illumina MiSeq with 2x220 or 2x250 nucleotide paired-end reads. Concerning the study's data processing: FLASH 1.2.11 was used to merge paired reads, and BWA-MEM then aligned the reads to the GRCh37 human genome before TRA and TRB reads were extracted. An IMGT-derived reference of cassette sequences and CDR3 motifs, with pseudogenes included, was used for V and J assignment. Three-frame translation of reads was performed, and productive CDR3s were defined as those with a C...FGXG motif and no stop codons. A clonotype was defined as a unique combination of a V-J cassette pair and a CDR3 amino acid sequence. Hamming distance filtering was applied to reads, with thresholds set by the sequence error rate of each sample in mapped regions. TCRdb reprocessing: public reads trimmed at Q25 with fastp, clones called with MiXCR, in-frame beta chains kept. Here each entry gathers all rows of one CDR3 protein and keeps the most common genes and DNA. The V and J calls were not made by the authors but by TCRdb's processing. The sample table records tens of thousands of distinct CDR3 sequences; about a quarter of these occur just once. The ten biggest clones cover more than 6.5% of the sample.

CDR1 and CDR2 were assigned from the germline V gene as SNHLY and FYNNEI. Inclusive of the bounding cysteine and phenylalanine, the CDR3 is 12 residues long. The CDR3 DNA has 36 bases and is translated from base 1. Overall study results and their limits: Only a very small number of CDR3 sequences turned up in both tissue and blood, a result put down to high CDR3 diversity combined with limited sampling. VJ-independent divergence between tissue and blood was lower than expected in non-neoplastic patients but higher than expected in all gliomas, particularly low-grade gliomas. Group comparisons were based on small numbers of patients: three non-neoplastic, three low-grade glioma and 7 to 9 glioblastoma patients.

This sequence uses TRBV2 and TRBJ1-6, with no reliable assignment of the D segment. This clonotype was sampled from a human donor with low-grade glioma or glioblastoma, undergoing nonglioma brain surgery, or in good health (not recorded which). Sequencing was carried out using glioma tissue, nonneoplastic brain tissue, or PBMCs (not recorded which). The CDR3 here reads CASSEENSPIHF. The nucleotides are TGTGCCAGCAGTGAGGAGAATTCACCCATCCACTTT.